This T cell receptor (beta chain) was obtained from a study of cytomegalovirus exposure and HLA in healthy donors. Comment on this clone: Its antigen is not known.

Here immunoSEQ multiplex PCR was the method, and the copy in TCRdb shows in-frame clones only, minus some. Of about 160,000 clones listed, approximately 89% are singletons. The germline gives CDR1 LNHDA, CDR2 SQIVND (reference sequence). The CDR3 is 15 amino acids. Trimming stripped 3 bases from V and 6 bases from J, with 15 bases between. Study-level findings and limits: The CMV antigen specificity of three CMV-associated chains was confirmed through in vitro analysis. According to a subsequent analysis, TCR clusters identified in the first cohort showed a tendency to co-occur across the 120 or so validation repertoires. The study listed under 200 cytomegalovirus-associated TCR beta chains.

This sequence was found in a woman aged 18 to 35 in good health and CMV-seropositive. The gene calls are TRBV19 and TRBJ2-1; the D is unclear. The sample comprised PBMCs. CDR3 loop: CASSINFPTLNEQFF. The CDR3 DNA reads TGTGCCAGTAGTATTAACTTCCCGACACTCAATGAGCAGTTCTTC.